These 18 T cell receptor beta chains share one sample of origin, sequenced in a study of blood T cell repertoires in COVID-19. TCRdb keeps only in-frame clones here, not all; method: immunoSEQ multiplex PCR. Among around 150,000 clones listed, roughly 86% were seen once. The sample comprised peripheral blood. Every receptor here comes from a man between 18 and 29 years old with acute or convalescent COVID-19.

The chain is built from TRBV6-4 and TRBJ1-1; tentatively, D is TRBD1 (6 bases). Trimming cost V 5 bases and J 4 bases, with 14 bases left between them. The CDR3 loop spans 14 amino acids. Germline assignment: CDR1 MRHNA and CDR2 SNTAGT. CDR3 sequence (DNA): TGTGCCAGCAGTCCCCAAGGGGGAATCACTGAAGCTTTCTTT. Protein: CASSPQGGITEAFF.

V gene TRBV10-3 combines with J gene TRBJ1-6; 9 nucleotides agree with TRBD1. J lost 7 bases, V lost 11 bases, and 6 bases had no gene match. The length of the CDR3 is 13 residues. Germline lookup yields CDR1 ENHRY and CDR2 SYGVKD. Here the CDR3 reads CAVGQGINSPLHF. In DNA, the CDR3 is TGTGCCGTAGGACAGGGGATAAATTCACCCCTCCACTTT.

The CDR3 loop is CASSQDLAGLSTDTQYF. CDR3 in DNA: TGTGCCAGCAGCCAAGATCTCGCGGGCCTGAGCACAGATACGCAGTATTTT. The V and J genes are TRBV3-1 (or the pseudogene TRBV3-2) and TRBJ2-3, with a possible D match to TRBD2 (5 bases). Germline lookup yields CDR1 LGHDT and CDR2 YNNKEL (reference sequence). V gave up 0 bases and J gave up 0 bases, with 13 bases separating them. There are 17 residues in the CDR3.

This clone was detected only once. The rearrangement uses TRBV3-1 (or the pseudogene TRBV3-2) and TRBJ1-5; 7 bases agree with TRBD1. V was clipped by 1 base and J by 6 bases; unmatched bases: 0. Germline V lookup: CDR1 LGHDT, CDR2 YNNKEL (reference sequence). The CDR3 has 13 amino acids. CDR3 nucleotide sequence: TGTGCCAGCAGCCAAGCAGGGGGTCAGCCCCAGCATTTT. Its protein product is CASSQAGGQPQHF.

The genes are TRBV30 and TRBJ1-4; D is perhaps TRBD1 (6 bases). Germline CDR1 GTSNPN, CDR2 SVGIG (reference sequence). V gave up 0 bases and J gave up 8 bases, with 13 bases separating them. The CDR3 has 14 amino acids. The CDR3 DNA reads TGTGCCTGGAGTGTGCAGGGGATCATAGAAAAACTGTTTTTT. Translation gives CAWSVQGIIEKLFF.

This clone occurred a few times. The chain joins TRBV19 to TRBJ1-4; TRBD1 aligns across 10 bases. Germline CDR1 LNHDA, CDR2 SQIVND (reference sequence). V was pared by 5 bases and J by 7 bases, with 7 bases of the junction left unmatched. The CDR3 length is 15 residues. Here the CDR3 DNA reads TGTGCCAGTAGTGGCGGGACAGGGGAATTTGAAAAACTGTTTTTT. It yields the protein CASSGGTGEFEKLFF.

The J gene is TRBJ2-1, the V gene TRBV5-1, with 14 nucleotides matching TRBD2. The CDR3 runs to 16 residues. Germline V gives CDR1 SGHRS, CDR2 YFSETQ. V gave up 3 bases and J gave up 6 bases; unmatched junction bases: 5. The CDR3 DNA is TGCGCCAGCAGCTCCGCGACTAGCGGGGGGGCCAATGAGCAGTTCTTC. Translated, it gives CASSSATSGGANEQFF.

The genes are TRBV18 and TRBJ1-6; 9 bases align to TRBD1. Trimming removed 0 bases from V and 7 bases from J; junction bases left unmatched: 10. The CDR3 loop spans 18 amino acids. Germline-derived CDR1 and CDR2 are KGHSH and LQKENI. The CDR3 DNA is TGTGCCAGCTCACCACCGACAGGGGGAATAGGAAGAAATTCACCCCTCCACTTT. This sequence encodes CASSPPTGGIGRNSPLHF.

In DNA, the CDR3 is TGTGCCAGTAGACTGGGGGAGGCCCGCTATGGCTACACCTTC. This codes for CASRLGEARYGYTF. The V and J genes are TRBV19 and TRBJ1-2, with a weak D call TRBD1 (5 bases). Germline V gene lookup returns CDR1 LNHDA and CDR2 SQIVND (reference sequence). The V end lost 6 bases, the J end lost 4 bases, and 15 bases lay between the germline ends. The CDR3 is made up of 14 amino acids.

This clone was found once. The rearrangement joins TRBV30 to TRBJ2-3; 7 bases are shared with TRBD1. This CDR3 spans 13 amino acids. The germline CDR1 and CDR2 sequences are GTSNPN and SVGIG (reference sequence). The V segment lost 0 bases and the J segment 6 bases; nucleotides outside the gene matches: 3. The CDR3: CAWSVDRADTQYF. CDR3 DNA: TGTGCCTGGAGTGTAGACAGGGCGGATACGCAGTATTTT.

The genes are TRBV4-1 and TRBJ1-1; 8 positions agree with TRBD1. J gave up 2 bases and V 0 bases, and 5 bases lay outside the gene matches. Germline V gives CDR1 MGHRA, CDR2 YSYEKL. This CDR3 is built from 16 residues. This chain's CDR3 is CASSQDGAGGNTEAFF. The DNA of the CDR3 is TGCGCCAGCAGCCAAGATGGGGCAGGGGGCAACACTGAAGCTTTCTTT.

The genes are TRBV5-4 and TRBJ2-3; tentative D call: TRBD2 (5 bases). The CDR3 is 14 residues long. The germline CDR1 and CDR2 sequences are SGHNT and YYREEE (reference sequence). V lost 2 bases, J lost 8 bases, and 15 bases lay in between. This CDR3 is CASSFSGSSGTQYF. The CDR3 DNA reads TGTGCCAGCAGCTTCAGCGGTTCCAGCGGTACGCAGTATTTT.

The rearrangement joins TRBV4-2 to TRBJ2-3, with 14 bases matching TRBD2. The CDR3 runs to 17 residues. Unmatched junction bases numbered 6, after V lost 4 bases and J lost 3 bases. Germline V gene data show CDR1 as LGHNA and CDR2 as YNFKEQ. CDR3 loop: CASSRRLAGGQTDTQYF. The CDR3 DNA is TGTGCCAGCAGCCGTCGACTAGCGGGGGGGCAGACAGATACGCAGTATTTT.

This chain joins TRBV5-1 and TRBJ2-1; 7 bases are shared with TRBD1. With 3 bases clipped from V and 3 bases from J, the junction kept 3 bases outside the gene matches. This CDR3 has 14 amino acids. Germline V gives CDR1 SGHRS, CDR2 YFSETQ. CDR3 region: CASSYWDSYNEQFF. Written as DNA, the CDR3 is TGCGCCAGCAGCTACTGGGACAGCTACAATGAGCAGTTCTTC.

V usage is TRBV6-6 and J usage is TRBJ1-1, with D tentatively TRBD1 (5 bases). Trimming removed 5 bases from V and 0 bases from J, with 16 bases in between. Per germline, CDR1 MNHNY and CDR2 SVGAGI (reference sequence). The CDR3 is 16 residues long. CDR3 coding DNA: TGTGCCAGCAGTCGATCATCACAGGTGATGAACACTGAAGCTTTCTTT. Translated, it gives CASSRSSQVMNTEAFF.

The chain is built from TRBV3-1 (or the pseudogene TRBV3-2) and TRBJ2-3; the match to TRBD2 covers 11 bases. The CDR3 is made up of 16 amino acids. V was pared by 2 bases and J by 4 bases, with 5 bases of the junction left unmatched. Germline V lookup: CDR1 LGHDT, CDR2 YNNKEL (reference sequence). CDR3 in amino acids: CASSQPGLAESDTQYF. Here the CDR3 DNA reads TGTGCCAGCAGCCAACCGGGACTAGCGGAATCAGATACGCAGTATTTT.

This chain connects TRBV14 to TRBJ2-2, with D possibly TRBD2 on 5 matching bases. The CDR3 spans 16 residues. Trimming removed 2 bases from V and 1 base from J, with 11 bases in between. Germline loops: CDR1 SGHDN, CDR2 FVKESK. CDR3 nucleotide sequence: TGTGCCAGCAGCCAACGTCTAGCTGGGAACACCGGGGAGCTGTTTTTT. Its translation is CASSQRLAGNTGELFF.

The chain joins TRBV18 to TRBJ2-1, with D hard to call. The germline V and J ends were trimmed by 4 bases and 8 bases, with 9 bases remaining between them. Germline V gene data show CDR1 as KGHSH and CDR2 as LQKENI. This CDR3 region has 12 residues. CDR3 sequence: CASSRAVDEQFF. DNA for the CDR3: TGTGCCAGCTCACGGGCAGTAGATGAGCAGTTCTTC.